The subject of this entry is one TCR beta chain. As yet, its antigen is unknown. The data were obtained in a study of shared clonotypes between healthy human individuals. Points from the study as a whole: Few donors limited the genetic and exposure-history diversity represented.

Trimming removed 7 bases from V and 2 bases from J; junction bases left unmatched: 15. The CDR3 runs to 17 residues. The germline CDR1 and CDR2 sequences are SGDLS and YYNGEE. Sequencing was performed with immunoSEQ multiplex PCR; in TCRdb, only in-frame clones are kept and a portion is missing. The sample has about 2.3 million clones; roughly 93% are singletons. It was into CD45RA+ naive and CD45RA-negative memory subsets that the CD4+ cells were split. The source of this sequence is a man aged 18 to 30 in good health. Some clones in this sample may be carry-over from other donors' samples. The rearrangement links TRBV9 to TRBJ2-3; 8 bases agree with TRBD2. Sequences were obtained from naive CD4+ T cells from PBMCs. Subset given: CD45RA+ positively selected. The DNA for the CDR3 is TGTGCCAGCGCGACGGGGGGGGCACCCGCCCCCACAGATACGCAGTATTTT. Protein: CASATGGAPAPTDTQYF. Together with reference TRBV9 and TRBJ2-3, the CDR3 gives the full variable domain: DSGVTQTPKHLITATGQRVTLRCSPRSGDLSVYWYQQSLDQGLQFLIQYYNGEERAKGNILERFSAQQFPDLHSELNLSSLELGDSALYFCASATGGAPAPTDTQYFGPGTRLTVL.